This T cell receptor (beta chain) emerged from a study of monozygotic twins with inflammatory bowel disease. Blood samples measuring approximately 2.3 ml were taken per donor. The study subjected TCRalpha and TCRbeta cDNA to two nested PCRs of approximately 16 and 9 cycles. From its re-call of the 5' RACE reads, TCRdb lists each CDR3 protein once, without DNA. This sample's table has over 90,000 distinct CDR3 sequences. Germline V gives CDR1 KGHDR, CDR2 SFDVKD. The CDR3 has 15 residues. The chain joins TRBV24-1 to TRBJ2-3; TCRdb calls TRBD2, which cannot be checked without DNA. Sequenced: blood. The TCR sequence derives from a human donor with ulcerative colitis or Crohn's disease, or a healthy co-twin of an affected twin (not recorded which). Here the CDR3 reads CATSDVAGVTDTQYF.